This record covers a single T cell receptor (beta chain). This clone was observed a few times. Its antigen is currently not known. Per-base qualities were not stored, and no clone one base away is much larger. The data belong to a study of shared clonotypes between healthy human individuals (dated by TCRdb to between 2020 and 2021). For context, the study as a whole: A couple of women and three men aged 18 to 49 years were included in the cohort. The study deeply sequenced blood TCR repertoires of about 5 healthy adults to estimate repertoire size and the extent of clonotype sharing between individuals. To increase sequencing depth and limit assay-specific biases, different laboratories used diverse techniques to prepare libraries and sequence TCR repertoires. Each donor's leukapheresis produced roughly between about 0.85 and 10 billion PBMCs.

The donors were healthy, HIV-negative adults who had no recently reported acute infections or vaccinations. Every donor was a Caucasian adult residing in Nashville, Tennessee, USA. For unsorted samples, some 100 million PBMCs were counted and genomic DNA was extracted with the QIAamp DNA Blood Mini kit. Blood was obtained by leukapheresis, after which PBMCs were separated by Ficoll-Histopaque density gradient centrifugation and cryopreserved in liquid nitrogen vapor phase. For this chain, trimming is 3 bases at the V end and 1 base at the J end, and the number of junction bases without a gene match is 6. Based on the germline V gene, the CDR1 and CDR2 sequences are KGHSH and LQKENI. Counted from cysteine to phenylalanine, this CDR3 has 16 amino acids. Only CDR3 DNA remains: 48 bases, in frame from the first base. Using the deep immunoSEQ assay, multiplex PCR amplified TCR CDR3 regions from genomic DNA. Extracted genomic DNA from each cell subset was spread evenly across all wells of several immunoSEQ 96-well plates, with each plate serving as a replicate. For unsorted PBMC, around 300 ng genomic DNA, equal to tens of thousands of T cell genomes, was loaded into each replicate PCR. Ten immunoSEQ deep assay plates were used to sequence unsorted PBMC genomic DNA. The purified libraries were quantified using a Qubit 3.0 fluorometer, sized with a Bioanalyzer 2100, and then quantified again using the KAPA Library Quantification kit. Every immunoSEQ 96-well plate was sequenced on a separate single-read 150-cycle Illumina NextSeq 550 flow cell. The authors processed their data as follows. The immunoSEQ output contained only junctional sequences without quality scores, so filtering could not match that applied to full-length reads. To assign V/J genes and CDR3, sequences were annotated using PyIR, a Python wrapper for IgBLAST v1.9, with IMGT germline references. Reads with weak V/J assignments (E-value above 1e-6), missing CDR3, stop codons, out-of-frame junctions, or ambiguous translated residues were removed. A V3J clonotype was defined by an identical inferred V gene, J gene, and CDR3 amino acid sequence. To compute the percentage overlap between repertoires, the number of shared unique clonotypes was divided by the size of the smaller repertoire. RTK rarefaction, the Chao1 estimator, and Recon v2.1 estimates of unobserved clonotypes were used to assess repertoire richness. The immuneACCESS repertoire file appears here via TCRdb, limited to in-frame rearrangements. These files lack a portion of the clones; in checked studies, under half of the deficit traces to unresolved V genes, and the cause of the others is not known. V, J and clone size derive from that table, while D and trimming were established from the DNA sequence. Recorded for this sample are more than 400,000 clones; approximately 78% of them occurred a single time. The ten largest clonotypes hold approximately 12% of the sample.

Points the paper makes about the study in general: Sampling was restricted to blood, and TCR repertoires in tissue are likely to differ from TCR repertoires in blood. Pairwise subsampling indicated that sequencing depth was expected to affect the degree of clonotype sharing among donors. The genetic and exposure-history diversity represented was limited by the small number of donors.

The V and J segments used are TRBV18 and TRBJ1-1; the junction holds 9 bases that match TRBD1. The source of this sequence is a woman aged 40 to 55 in good health. Some clones in this sample may be carry-over from other donors' samples. The sequencing input was PBMCs. The DNA sequence reads TGTGCCAGCTCACCTGGGACAGGGAAGGGGAACACTGAAGCTTTCTTT. The encoded protein is CASSPGTGKGNTEAFF. Extended through the reference TRBV18 and TRBJ1-1 proteins, this CDR3 yields the full variable domain: NAGVMQNPRHLVRRRGQEARLRCSPMKGHSHVYWYRQLPEEGLKFMVYLQKENIIDESGMPKERFSAEFPKEGPSILRIQQVVRGDSAAYFCASSPGTGKGNTEAFFGQGTRLTVV.